These 18 T cell receptor beta chains share one sample of origin, sequenced in a study of blood T cell repertoires in COVID-19 (dated by TCRdb to the early 2020s). The library was made by the immunoSEQ multiplex PCR assay. Sourced from immuneACCESS, this table was stored by TCRdb with only in-frame sequences that have V and J called. A share of the clones is absent; for the studies checked, an unresolved V gene accounts for under half, and the remainder has no known explanation. The sample records tens of thousands of clones, 83% of which are singletons. Roughly 30% of the sample rests with the top ten. Sequencing was done on a sample of peripheral blood. The receptors originated from a woman over 75 with acute or convalescent COVID-19.

This rearrangement joins TRBV7-8 to TRBJ2-7; the D gene is possibly TRBD2 (6 bases). The CDR3 is 14 residues long. Germline V CDR1 and CDR2: SGHVS, FQNEAQ. Trimming took off 4 bases at V and 2 bases at J, with 12 bases between the two ends. The CDR3 coding sequence is TGTGCCAGCAGCTCCGGAGGGCCCCCCTACGAGCAGTACTTC. Its translation is CASSSGGPPYEQYF.

The chain combines TRBV15 with TRBJ2-5; the match to TRBD1 covers 10 bases. Germline V CDR1 and CDR2: LNHNV, YYDKDF (reference sequence). The CDR3 loop spans 16 amino acids. J gave up 4 bases and V 3 bases, and 8 bases lay outside the gene matches. CDR3: CATSSFSTGGRETQYF. In nucleotides, the CDR3 is TGTGCCACCAGCAGCTTTTCGACAGGGGGCAGAGAGACCCAGTACTTC.

The genes are TRBV28 and TRBJ1-1; D is uncertain. Germline assignment: CDR1 MDHEN and CDR2 SYDVKM. The CDR3 contains 12 residues. Trimming shortened V by 4 bases and J by 10 bases, and 13 bases separated the two germline ends. The CDR3 DNA sequence: TGTGCCAGCAGTTCCCAGTCGGGTAGAGCTTTCTTT. This sequence encodes CASSSQSGRAFF. The complete variable domain, with remaining parts taken from reference TRBV28 and TRBJ1-1, reads DVKVTQSSRYLVKRTGEKVFLECVQDMDHENMFWYRQDPGLGLRLIYFSYDVKMKEKGDIPEGYSVSREKKERFSLILESASTNQTSMYLCASSSQSGRAFFGQGTRLTVV.

The CDR3: CASRSGGGTGNNEQFF. The CDR3 DNA reads as TGTGCCAGTAGATCGGGGGGCGGGACAGGCAACAATGAGCAGTTCTTC. The gene calls are TRBV19 and TRBJ2-1; TRBD1 is a possible D gene (8 bases). Germline CDR1 reads LNHDA; CDR2 reads SQIVND (reference sequence). This CDR3 comprises 16 residues. The V gene lost 6 bases and the J gene lost 5 bases, with 20 bases spanning the gap.

This rearrangement joins TRBV15 to TRBJ2-5; D gene ambiguous. Germline V gene sequence: CDR1 LNHNV, CDR2 YYDKDF (reference sequence). This CDR3 comprises 16 residues. V shed 0 bases and J shed 1 base, with 12 bases lying between them. The CDR3 coding sequence is TGTGCCACCAGCAGAGATCGGTTGGGCAGCCAAGAGACCCAGTACTTC. Encoded protein: CATSRDRLGSQETQYF.

This chain links TRBV7-2 with TRBJ2-3, with 12 bases matching TRBD2. Germline-derived CDR1 and CDR2 are SGHTA and FQGNSA. V was pared by 4 bases and J by 6 bases, with 8 bases of the junction left unmatched. The CDR3 loop spans 16 amino acids. CDR3 DNA: TGTGCCAGCAGCTCGTCGACTAGCGGGAGAGGGGATACGCAGTATTTT. This encodes CASSSSTSGRGDTQYF.

The chain joins TRBV30 to TRBJ1-6; D is unresolved. Trimming removed 0 bases at V and 9 bases at J, with 6 bases between. CDR1 GTSNPN and CDR2 SVGIG come from the germline V gene (reference sequence). This CDR3 spans 12 amino acids. CDR3: CAWSVRFSPLHF. In DNA form, the CDR3 reads TGTGCCTGGAGTGTGAGGTTTTCACCCCTCCACTTT.

CDR3 in DNA: TGTGCCAGCAGGTCACTGAACTACGGCTATGGCTACACCTTC. Translating it yields CASRSLNYGYGYTF. This rearrangement joins TRBV28 to TRBJ1-2; D call uncertain. Trimming took off 6 bases at V and 4 bases at J, with 15 bases between the two ends. The CDR3 length is 14 residues. Germline CDR1 reads MDHEN; CDR2 reads SYDVKM.

The V gene is TRBV18, the J gene TRBJ2-7; 10 nucleotides align to TRBD2. Looked up from germline, CDR1 is KGHSH and CDR2 is LQKENI. V lost 3 bases, J lost 1 base, and 9 bases stayed unmatched. The CDR3 totals 17 residues. The CDR3 protein is CASSPPGTSVGSYEQYF. In DNA, the CDR3 is TGTGCCAGCTCACCCCCTGGGACTAGCGTGGGGTCCTACGAGCAGTACTTC.

The V call is TRBV9, the J call TRBJ1-3, with 11 bases that match TRBD1. The CDR3 is 15 residues long. The germline V gene encodes CDR1 SGDLS and CDR2 YYNGEE. Trimming took 5 bases from V and 4 from J; bases not matched to a gene: 5. The CDR3 DNA reads TGTGCCAGCAGAGGGACAGGGGGTCCCGGAAACACCATATATTTT. It specifies CASRGTGGPGNTIYF. The entire variable domain, with the rest obtained from reference TRBV9 and TRBJ1-3, is as follows: DSGVTQTPKHLITATGQRVTLRCSPRSGDLSVYWYQQSLDQGLQFLIQYYNGEERAKGNILERFSAQQFPDLHSELNLSSLELGDSALYFCASRGTGGPGNTIYFGEGSWLTVV.

CDR3 region: CASSQGGGPRETQYF. The DNA for the CDR3 is TGCGCCAGCAGCCAAGGGGGGGGCCCGAGAGAGACCCAGTACTTC. V gene TRBV4-3 combines with J gene TRBJ2-5; D perhaps matches TRBD2 (7 bases). V was cut by 1 base and J by 4 bases, with 13 bases left in between. The germline CDR1 and CDR2 sequences are LGHNA and YSLEER. The CDR3 contains 15 residues.

V is TRBV5-1 and J is TRBJ2-1, with 14 bases that match TRBD2. With 3 bases clipped from V and 7 bases from J, the junction kept 3 bases outside the gene matches. The CDR3 sequence is 15 residues long. Per the germline V gene, CDR1 is SGHRS and CDR2 is YFSETQ. The CDR3 region is CASSSRLAGGNEQFF. CDR3 DNA sequence: TGCGCCAGCAGCTCCCGACTAGCGGGAGGGAATGAGCAGTTCTTC.

The chain recombines TRBV3-1 (or the pseudogene TRBV3-2) with TRBJ2-2; TRBD2 matches 10 bases. The CDR3 is 20 residues long. Germline V gene sequence: CDR1 LGHDT, CDR2 YNNKEL (reference sequence). V was pared by 1 base and J by 3 bases, with 14 bases of the junction left unmatched. CDR3 amino acids: CASSQVRASGSNRDTGELFF. In DNA, the CDR3 is TGTGCCAGCAGCCAAGTGAGGGCTAGCGGGAGTAATCGCGACACCGGGGAGCTGTTTTTT.

This chain uses TRBV27 with TRBJ2-2; TRBD2 aligns across 14 bases. This CDR3 region has 20 residues. Germline CDR1 reads MNHEY; CDR2 reads SMNVEV (reference sequence). V was clipped by 4 bases and J by 3 bases; unmatched bases: 13. CDR3 loop: CASSSKGTWGLAGDTGELFF. CDR3 bases: TGTGCCAGCAGTTCGAAAGGGACATGGGGACTAGCGGGAGACACCGGGGAGCTGTTTTTT.

The chain couples TRBV18 to TRBJ2-5, with 9 bases identical to TRBD2. CDR1 KGHSH and CDR2 LQKENI come from the germline V gene. This CDR3 has 15 amino acids. J was trimmed by 3 bases and V by 3 bases; bases with no gene match: 5. This chain's CDR3 is CASSPYVAGEETQYF. CDR3 in DNA: TGTGCCAGCTCACCGTACGTAGCGGGAGAAGAGACCCAGTACTTC.

CDR3 bases: TGCGCCAGCACCAATCGACAGGGCCAAGAGACCCAGTACTTC. Translating it yields CASTNRQGQETQYF. This chain joins TRBV5-1 and TRBJ2-5; 7 bases fit TRBD1. The CDR3 has 14 amino acids. Germline V lookup: CDR1 SGHRS, CDR2 YFSETQ. V trimming: 6 bases; J trimming: 1 base; junction bases outside the gene matches: 6.

This clone was seen a few times. The CDR3 DNA follows: TGCGCCAGCAGCTTGGAGGGCAGGGCGGACGGCTACACCTTC. As protein: CASSLEGRADGYTF. The V gene is TRBV5-1, the J gene TRBJ1-2, with D perhaps TRBD1 (5 bases). CDR1 and CDR2 from the germline V gene are SGHRS and YFSETQ. The CDR3 is 14 residues long. The V end was cut by 0 bases, the J end by 8 bases, with 14 bases between.

J is TRBJ1-6 and V is TRBV13, with D perhaps TRBD1 (6 bases). CDR1 is PRHDT and CDR2 is FYEKMQ in the germline V gene (reference sequence). V was clipped by 6 bases and J by 4 bases, with 16 bases between them. The CDR3 totals 16 residues. The CDR3 reads CASRPVGTRYNSPLHF. CDR3 in DNA: TGTGCCAGCAGACCTGTTGGGACACGGTATAATTCACCCCTCCACTTT.